This T cell receptor (beta chain) comes out of a study of blood T cell repertoires in COVID-19. About the research overall: T cells, B-cell-depleted T cells, or PBMCs provided the cDNA or gDNA that served as material.

The protocol was immunoSEQ multiplex PCR, while the TCRdb copy is restricted to in-frame clones and leaves out a portion. The data contain fewer than 350,000 clones, roughly nine tenths of them singletons. Germline V gene sequence: CDR1 SGHVS, CDR2 FQNEAQ. The CDR3 runs 14 residues. V was clipped by 3 bases and J by 5 bases; unmatched bases: 3. The rearrangement uses TRBV7-8 and TRBJ2-2, with 7 bases matching TRBD1. This TCR was sampled from a woman in her 40s who had recovered from COVID-19. Source material: PBMCs or T cells enriched from blood (not recorded which). As DNA, the CDR3 is TGTGCCAGCAGCTTGAGGGGGCAGACCGGGGAGCTGTTTTTT. Its protein is CASSLRGQTGELFF.